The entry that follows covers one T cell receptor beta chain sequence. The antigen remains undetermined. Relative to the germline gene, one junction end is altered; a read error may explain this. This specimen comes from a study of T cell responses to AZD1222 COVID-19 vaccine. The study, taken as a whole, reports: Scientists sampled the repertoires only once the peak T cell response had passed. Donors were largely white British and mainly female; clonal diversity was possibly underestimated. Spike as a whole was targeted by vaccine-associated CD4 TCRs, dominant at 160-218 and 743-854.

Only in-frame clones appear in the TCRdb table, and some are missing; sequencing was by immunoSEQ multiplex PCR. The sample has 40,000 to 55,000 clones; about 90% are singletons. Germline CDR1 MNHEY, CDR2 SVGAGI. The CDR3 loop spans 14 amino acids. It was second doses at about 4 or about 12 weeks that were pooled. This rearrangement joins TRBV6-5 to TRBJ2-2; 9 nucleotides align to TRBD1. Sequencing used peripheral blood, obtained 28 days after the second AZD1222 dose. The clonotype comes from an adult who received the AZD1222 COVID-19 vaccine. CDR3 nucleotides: TGTGCCAGCTCCGGGACAGGGAACATCGGGGAGCTGTTTTTT. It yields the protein CASSGTGNIGELFF.